The next 23 T cell receptor beta chains were all read from a single sample in a study of blood T cell repertoires in COVID-19. Assay: immunoSEQ multiplex PCR; the TCRdb copy retains only in-frame clones and omits some. The sample has 250,000 to 350,000 clones; 85% to 90% are singletons. The sequencing input was PBMCs or T cells enriched from blood (not recorded which). These receptors all come from a woman aged 18-30 years who had recovered from COVID-19.

The rearrangement uses TRBV11-3 and TRBJ1-1; D is perhaps TRBD1 (5 bases). The CDR3 totals 13 residues. The germline gives CDR1 SGHNT, CDR2 YENEEA. With 5 bases removed from V and 3 bases from J, the gap between germline ends came to 10 bases. CDR3 nucleotide sequence: TGTGCCAGCAGCCTACGGACATACACTGAAGCTTTCTTT. This gives the protein CASSLRTYTEAFF.

The rearrangement uses TRBV28 and TRBJ1-2, with D possibly being TRBD1 (6 bases). V was clipped by 5 bases and J by 2 bases, with 9 bases between them. The CDR3 consists of 13 residues. Germline CDR1 is MDHEN and CDR2 is SYDVKM. This CDR3 is CASSGTGNYGYTF. The CDR3 nucleotides are TGTGCCAGCAGTGGAACAGGGAACTATGGCTACACCTTC.

In its sample, this clone was seen once. V usage is TRBV24-1 and J usage is TRBJ2-7; unclear D gene. V dropped 6 bases and J dropped 3 bases, with 5 bases sitting between them. The CDR3 is 11 amino acids. Germline CDR1 and CDR2: KGHDR and SFDVKD. CDR3 loop: CATSYLYEQYF. The CDR3 bases are TGTGCCACCAGTTATCTCTACGAGCAGTACTTC.

This clone was seen only once. The V gene is TRBV5-1, the J gene TRBJ2-5; tentatively, D is TRBD2 (5 bases). V gave up 1 base and J gave up 1 base, with 8 bases separating them. The germline CDR1 and CDR2 sequences are SGHRS and YFSETQ. This CDR3 is 14 amino acids long. The CDR3 nucleotides read TGCGCCAGCAGCTTGAGCGAGGGCCAAGAGACCCAGTACTTC. As protein: CASSLSEGQETQYF.

This clone showed up just once. V usage is TRBV2 and J usage is TRBJ1-5; D not certain. CDR1 SNHLY and CDR2 FYNNEI come from the germline V gene. The CDR3 runs to 16 residues. With 1 base removed from V and 6 bases from J, the gap between germline ends came to 16 bases. CDR3 sequence (DNA): TGTGCCAGCAGTGAAGGATGGAGGGCCTCCGGTCAGCCCCAGCATTTT. It yields the protein CASSEGWRASGQPQHF.

V and J are TRBV6-5 and TRBJ1-4; 9 bases map to TRBD1. CDR1 and CDR2 from the germline V gene are MNHEY and SVGAGI. Unmatched junction bases numbered 5, after V lost 6 bases and J lost 3 bases. CDR3 length equals 15 residues. The CDR3 DNA reads as TGTGCCAGCAGGCCACAGGGGGCGGCTAATGAAAAACTGTTTTTT. This translates into CASRPQGAANEKLFF.

The chain employs TRBV9 and TRBJ1-6; D might be TRBD1 (5 bases). The V end was cut by 0 bases, the J end by 10 bases, with 8 bases between. CDR3 length: 13 amino acids. Per germline, CDR1 SGDLS and CDR2 YYNGEE. The CDR3 reads CASSVDGASPLHF. In DNA, the CDR3 is TGTGCCAGCAGCGTAGATGGGGCCTCACCCCTCCACTTT.

This clone was counted between two and nine times. Other nucleotide sequences from this sample produce the same CDR3. The rearrangement links TRBV3-1 (or the pseudogene TRBV3-2) to TRBJ1-3; D uncertain. Trimming shortened V by 2 bases and J by 4 bases, and 3 bases separated the two germline ends. The CDR3 is 12 amino acids. Looked up from germline, CDR1 is LGHDT and CDR2 is YNNKEL (reference sequence). CDR3 region: CASSQQGNTIYF. The CDR3 nucleotides are TGTGCCAGCAGCCAACAGGGAAACACCATATATTTT.

The chain is built from TRBV9 and TRBJ2-1; 9 bases match TRBD2. The V gene's germline CDR1 is SGDLS and CDR2 YYNGEE. Trimming took 0 bases from V and 6 from J; bases not matched to a gene: 4. The CDR3 sequence is 15 residues long. CDR3 in DNA: TGTGCCAGCAGCGTAGATAGCGGGAGAAGCAATGAGCAGTTCTTC. This codes for CASSVDSGRSNEQFF.

The CDR3 spells CASRKSGTGGGGYTF. The CDR3 nucleotides are TGTGCCAGCAGAAAGTCCGGGACAGGGGGCGGTGGCTACACCTTC. The genes are TRBV5-4 and TRBJ1-2; TRBD1 matches 12 bases. CDR1 SGHNT and CDR2 YYREEE come from the germline V gene (reference sequence). J lost 7 bases, V lost 5 bases, and 9 bases had no gene match. The CDR3 sequence is 15 residues long.

The gene calls are TRBV11-1 and TRBJ2-1, with D tentatively TRBD2 (5 bases). V was cut by 1 base and J by 9 bases, with 13 bases left in between. Germline V CDR1 and CDR2: SGHAT, FQDESV (reference sequence). The CDR3 consists of 14 residues. The CDR3 DNA follows: TGTGCCAGCAGCTTAGAGGAATGGACTGGTGAGCAGTTCTTC. Translating gives CASSLEEWTGEQFF.

The chain links TRBV3-1 (or the pseudogene TRBV3-2) to TRBJ1-5; no firm D call. The CDR3 consists of 15 residues. Per germline, CDR1 LGHDT and CDR2 YNNKEL (reference sequence). V was pared by 1 base and J by 0 bases, with 7 bases between. This chain's CDR3 is CASSQGGHSNQPQHF. The CDR3 region has the DNA TGTGCCAGCAGCCAAGGAGGTCATAGCAATCAGCCCCAGCATTTT.

The chain has TRBV6-5 and TRBJ2-3, with D perhaps TRBD1 (5 bases). The CDR3 sequence is 12 residues long. Trimming stripped 7 bases from V and 2 bases from J, with 7 bases between. Germline CDR1 MNHEY, CDR2 SVGAGI. The CDR3 DNA reads as TGTGCCAGCAAGACAGACACAGATACGCAGTATTTT. It encodes CASKTDTDTQYF.

The genes are TRBV5-1 and TRBJ1-1; 11 bases are shared with TRBD1. This CDR3 is 13 amino acids long. Trimming at V came to 4 bases and at J to 6 bases, leaving 2 bases not matched to a gene. Germline values: CDR1 SGHRS, CDR2 YFSETQ. CDR3 nucleotides: TGCGCCAGCAGCGAGGGACAGGGGGCTGAAGCTTTCTTT. This codes for CASSEGQGAEAFF.

This clone came up a few times. V and J are TRBV5-4 and TRBJ2-3, with D possibly TRBD1 on 5 matching bases. CDR1 is SGHNT, CDR2 YYREEE, per germline (reference sequence). This CDR3 region has 13 residues. The V and J ends lost 5 bases and 2 bases respectively, with 9 bases between them. The CDR3 loop is CASRVGATDTQYF. DNA of the CDR3: TGTGCCAGCAGGGTAGGGGCCACAGATACGCAGTATTTT.

The rearrangement links TRBV5-5 to TRBJ1-1, with D unresolved. The germline V gene encodes CDR1 SGHKS and CDR2 YYEKEE (reference sequence). Trimming took 4 bases from V and 2 from J, leaving 15 bases between them. This CDR3 region has 15 residues. The CDR3 nucleotides are TGTGCCAGCAGCCTGCGTCTGAGCACCAACACTGAAGCTTTCTTT. It specifies CASSLRLSTNTEAFF.

V is TRBV11-2 and J is TRBJ2-7; possible D gene TRBD1, 5 bases. The germline V gene encodes CDR1 SGHAT and CDR2 FQNNGV. Trimming stripped 2 bases from V and 5 bases from J, with 7 bases between. This CDR3 comprises 12 residues. CDR3 in amino acids: CASSLTGHEQYF. CDR3 sequence (DNA): TGTGCCAGCAGCTTAACAGGACACGAGCAGTACTTC.

To note about this clone: This specimen includes other DNA sequences encoding the same CDR3. This chain uses TRBV18 with TRBJ2-7; possible D gene TRBD1, 5 bases. This CDR3 has 13 residues. CDR1 KGHSH and CDR2 LQKENI come from the germline V gene. Trimming stripped 2 bases from V and 7 bases from J, with 12 bases between. Here the CDR3 DNA reads TGTGCCAGCTCACCAGGGCAGGGCCGGGAGCAGTACTTC. This codes for CASSPGQGREQYF.

This sequence joins TRBV5-1 and TRBJ1-5; the D is unclear. From germline, CDR1 is SGHRS and CDR2 YFSETQ. The CDR3 is 13 amino acids. Trimming took 1 base from V and 5 from J, leaving 7 bases between them. In nucleotides, the CDR3 is TGCGCCAGCAGCTTGAACCGGGATCAGCCCCAGCATTTT. This codes for CASSLNRDQPQHF.

The V gene is TRBV9, the J gene TRBJ2-1; 8 positions agree with TRBD2. This CDR3 has 15 amino acids. From germline, CDR1 is SGDLS and CDR2 YYNGEE. After removal of 0 bases from V and 8 bases from J, the junction contained 7 bases not matched to a gene. The CDR3 region is CASSVGGTSTDEQFF. The CDR3 region has the DNA TGTGCCAGCAGCGTAGGGGGGACTAGTACCGATGAGCAGTTCTTC.

The chain links TRBV6-5 to TRBJ1-3, with D hard to call. V was shortened by 9 bases and J by 0 bases, with 15 bases between the two germline ends. The CDR3 runs 15 residues. Germline lookup yields CDR1 MNHEY and CDR2 SVGAGI. Here the CDR3 DNA reads TGTGCCAGTGATTATAAGCTTTTCTCTGGAAACACCATATATTTT. Protein product: CASDYKLFSGNTIYF.

The chain recombines TRBV9 with TRBJ1-1; possible D gene TRBD1, 6 bases. The CDR3 consists of 16 residues. V was trimmed by 4 bases and J by 0 bases, leaving 16 bases between them. CDR1 and CDR2 from the germline V gene are SGDLS and YYNGEE. CDR3 protein: CASSNNPGHMNTEAFF. In DNA, the CDR3 is TGTGCCAGCAGCAACAACCCGGGACACATGAACACTGAAGCTTTCTTT.

V is TRBV28 and J is TRBJ2-2; TRBD1 aligns across 10 bases. The germline CDR1 and CDR2 sequences are MDHEN and SYDVKM. After removal of 6 bases from V and 4 bases from J, the junction contained 11 bases not matched to a gene. The CDR3 has 17 amino acids. DNA for the CDR3: TGTGCCAGCAGCACCGGACAGGGGGTGGTTTTCACCGGGGAGCTGTTTTTT. As protein: CASSTGQGVVFTGELFF.